A selection of T cell receptor beta chains follows, all from one sample in a study of neoadjuvant nivolumab and ipilimumab in lung cancer. Assay: immunoSEQ multiplex PCR; the TCRdb copy retains only in-frame clones and omits some. The sample carries tens of thousands of clones, roughly nine tenths recorded once. Sequenced material: peripheral blood, taken before neoadjuvant nivolumab, alone or with ipilimumab. These receptors all stem from an adult with non-small cell lung cancer. Each CDR3 is given with its conserved first and last residue. A D gene is named only where the DNA matches it firmly. Where a row states a size, it is once, few, many or the class of an expanded clone; other rows omit it.

TRBV5-1	-	-	TRBJ2-1	TGCGCCAGCAGCTTGCGGGAGTCTTACAATGAGCAGTTCTTC	CASSLRESYNEQFF
TRBV5-1	-	-	TRBJ2-2	TGCGCCAGCAGCCCCCCCGAGGCTGTATACACCGGGGAGCTGTTTTTT	CASSPPEAVYTGELFF
TRBV11-2	-	-	TRBJ2-7	TGTGCCAGCAGCCCCCTTGGGGCAGTTGTCAACTCCTACGAGCAGTACTTC	CASSPLGAVVNSYEQYF
TRBV5-1	-	TRBD1	TRBJ2-7	TGCGCCAGCAGCTTGGCCTTACAGGGGGCTAATGAGCAGTACTTC	CASSLALQGANEQYF
TRBV28	-	-	TRBJ2-7	TGTGCCAGTCTGGGGGACTTTGCCTACGAGCAGTACTTC	CASLGDFAYEQYF
TRBV6-4	-	-	TRBJ1-5	TGTGCCAGCAGTGATATCGAGGGACATAGCAATCAGCCCCAGCATTTT	CASSDIEGHSNQPQHF
TRBV25-1	-	-	TRBJ2-3	TGTGCCAGCAGCCTGGGGTCGGATACGCAGTATTTT	CASSLGSDTQYF
TRBV10-3	-	TRBD2	TRBJ2-1	TGTGCCATCAGAAGGGGCAGGGAGGGTGAGCAGTTCTTC	CAIRRGREGEQFF
TRBV5-6	-	TRBD1	TRBJ1-4	TGTGCCAGCAGCCGGACAGGACTTAATGAAAAACTGTTTTTT	CASSRTGLNEKLFF
TRBV2	-	-	TRBJ2-7	TGTGCCAGCAGTGGACATAACGGGACGGGCCTTTTCTACGAGCAGTACTTC	CASSGHNGTGLFYEQYF
TRBV2	once	TRBD2	TRBJ2-5	TGTGCCAGCAGTGATGGCGGGAGGGCCAGTGAGACCCAGTACTTC	CASSDGGRASETQYF
TRBV7-9	-	-	TRBJ2-5	TGTGCCAGCAGCTCTCGAGAGACCCAGTACTTC	CASSSRETQYF
TRBV29-1	-	TRBD1	TRBJ2-2	TGCAGCGCGACGAACAGGGGGCGATCTACCGGGGAGCTGTTTTTT	CSATNRGRSTGELFF
TRBV7-7	-	-	TRBJ1-1	TGTGCCAGCAGCGACGGTCGGGACACTGAAGCTTTCTTT	CASSDGRDTEAFF
TRBV6-5	-	TRBD1	TRBJ1-2	TGTGCCAGCAGGCAGGGGGTACATAGCCTCTTC	CASRQGVHSLF
TRBV28	-	-	TRBJ1-1	TGTGCCAGCAGACCCCGGGAGAACACTGAAGCTTTCTTT	CASRPRENTEAFF
TRBV6-6	-	TRBD2	TRBJ2-3	TGTGCCAGCAGTTACTGGAGCGGGAGGGAGGTTACGCAGTATTTT	CASSYWSGREVTQYF
TRBV18	-	-	TRBJ2-4	TGTGCCAGCTCCCCGATGCTAGGGGTCAAAAACATTCAGTACTTC	CASSPMLGVKNIQYF